These 17 T cell receptor beta chains were sequenced from one sample in a study of cytomegalovirus exposure and HLA in healthy donors. A multiplex PCR was run with 60 Vbeta primers and 13 Jbeta primers. Repertoires were generated with immunoSEQ multiplex PCR, while TCRdb's copy carries only in-frame clones and drops some. This sample has 150,000 to 200,000 clones, with roughly 70% found just once. Specimen: PBMCs. These receptors were taken from a middle-aged woman in good health and CMV-seropositive.

The chain links TRBV25-1 to TRBJ2-3; D may be TRBD2 (6 bases). The germline gives CDR1 MGHDK, CDR2 SYGVNS. The V gene lost 7 bases and the J gene lost 2 bases, with 25 bases spanning the gap. The length of the CDR3 is 18 residues. The CDR3 DNA reads as TGTGCCAGCAAACCAACGCTGGAGCTAGCGTACCTCACAGATACGCAGTATTTT. It encodes CASKPTLELAYLTDTQYF.

As concerns this clone: One junction end does not reproduce the germline sequence, and a read error may be involved. The chain employs TRBV27 and TRBJ1-5, with D hard to call. Germline lookup yields CDR1 MNHEY and CDR2 SMNVEV (reference sequence). The CDR3 is made up of 16 amino acids. The CDR3 reads CASSLMPGKTNQPQNF. Written as DNA, the CDR3 is TGTGCCAGCAGTTTAATGCCGGGGAAGACGAATCAGCCCCAGAATTTT.

This clone was seen a handful of times. The gene calls are TRBV7-9 and TRBJ1-5; no reliable D call. This CDR3 spans 13 amino acids. Germline lookup yields CDR1 SEHNR and CDR2 FQNEAQ (reference sequence). V was cut by 4 bases and J by 5 bases, with 9 bases left in between. The CDR3 bases are TGTGCCAGCAGCTGGGAGAGGGATCAGCCCCAGCATTTT. Translation gives CASSWERDQPQHF.

The chain has TRBV4-1 and TRBJ1-4, with a tentative D call TRBD1 (5 bases). Germline lookup yields CDR1 MGHRA and CDR2 YSYEKL. There are 12 residues in the CDR3. Trimming removed 7 bases at V and 8 bases at J, with 11 bases between. This CDR3 is CASKGTEEKLFF. In DNA form, the CDR3 reads TGCGCCAGCAAGGGGACTGAGGAAAAACTGTTTTTT.

This clone appeared a single time. This chain links TRBV7-9 with TRBJ1-1, with D tentatively TRBD1 (5 bases). Trimming removed 6 bases at V and 7 bases at J, with 9 bases between. This CDR3 contains 11 residues. Germline V CDR1 and CDR2: SEHNR, FQNEAQ (reference sequence). The CDR3 region has the DNA TGTGCCAGCAGTCTGCAGGGTGAAGCTTTCTTT. This encodes CASSLQGEAFF. Looking up the rest from reference TRBV7-9 and TRBJ1-1 gives the full variable domain: DTGVSQNPRHKITKRGQNVTFRCDPISEHNRLYWYRQTLGQGPEFLTYFQNEAQLEKSRLLSDRFSAERPKGSFSTLEIQRTEQGDSAMYLCASSLQGEAFFGQGTRLTVV.

The chain joins TRBV15 to TRBJ2-7; D ambiguous. The germline CDR1 and CDR2 sequences are LNHNV and YYDKDF (reference sequence). Trimming left V 3 bases short and J 3 bases short, with 12 bases between. There are 14 residues in the CDR3. The CDR3: CATSSPHLGYEQYF. In DNA form, the CDR3 reads TGTGCCACCAGCAGTCCCCACCTCGGCTACGAGCAGTACTTC.

The chain employs TRBV5-4 and TRBJ2-7; a possible D gene is TRBD2 (7 bases). The V gene lost 3 bases and the J gene lost 4 bases, with 20 bases spanning the gap. Looked up from germline, CDR1 is SGHNT and CDR2 is YYREEE (reference sequence). The CDR3 covers 16 residues. Here the CDR3 DNA reads TGTGCCAGCAGCTCCCAAGGGGGGGCACGACCGTACGAGCAGTACTTC. Translation gives CASSSQGGARPYEQYF.

This chain connects TRBV7-2 to TRBJ1-4, with TRBD1 as a possible D gene (5 bases). This CDR3 region has 15 residues. The germline gives CDR1 SGHTA, CDR2 FQGNSA. Between the trimmed V and J ends, which lost 7 bases and 8 bases, there was a span of 20 bases. The CDR3 region is CASTSRGPSGEKLFF. Here the CDR3 DNA reads TGTGCCAGCACCTCTAGGGGTCCCTCAGGGGAAAAACTGTTTTTT. Together with reference TRBV7-2 and TRBJ1-4, the CDR3 gives the full variable domain: GAGVSQSPSNKVTEKGKDVELRCDPISGHTALYWYRQSLGQGLEFLIYFQGNSAPDKSGLPSDRFSAERTGGSVSTLTIQRTQQEDSAVYLCASTSRGPSGEKLFFGSGTQLSVL.

The chain couples TRBV4-1 to TRBJ2-7, with 10 positions matching TRBD1. CDR3 length: 15 residues. J was trimmed by 1 base and V by 4 bases; bases with no gene match: 4. Germline lookup yields CDR1 MGHRA and CDR2 YSYEKL. In DNA form, the CDR3 reads TGCGCCAGCAGCCCCGGACAGGGGGGATCCTACGAGCAGTACTTC. As protein: CASSPGQGGSYEQYF.

This clone was recorded once. J is TRBJ2-7 and V is TRBV7-8; 9 nucleotides line up with TRBD2. The CDR3 consists of 17 residues. Germline V gene data show CDR1 as SGHVS and CDR2 as FQNEAQ. Germline trimming cut 4 bases from V and 2 bases from J; bases unmatched to any gene: 12. The CDR3 loop is CASSSTASGTRPYEQYF. In nucleotides, the CDR3 is TGTGCCAGCAGCTCAACGGCTAGCGGGACGCGACCCTACGAGCAGTACTTC.

On this clone: Relative to the germline gene, one junction end is altered; a read error may explain this. The rearrangement links TRBV19 to TRBJ1-5, with 7 positions matching TRBD1. The CDR3 loop spans 14 amino acids. Germline V gives CDR1 LNHDA, CDR2 SQIVND (reference sequence). The CDR3 DNA is TGTGCCAGTTCGGGACAGACGGAAAATCAGCCCCAGAATTTT. It translates to CASSGQTENQPQNF.

The CDR3 DNA is TGCGCCAGCAGCCCGCTTATAACAGCAACTAATGAAAAACTGTTTTTT. Its translation: CASSPLITATNEKLFF. The chain is built from TRBV5-1 and TRBJ1-4; unclear D gene. Germline-derived CDR1 and CDR2 are SGHRS and YFSETQ. CDR3 size: 16 residues. V gave up 4 bases and J gave up 0 bases, with 13 bases separating them.

Only a few counts were recorded for this clone. Germline and junction disagree at one end, which may indicate a read error. The CDR3 bases are TGTGCCAGCAGTTCACAAACCAGGGCGAACCCTGAAGCTTTCTTT. Amino acid sequence: CASSSQTRANPEAFF. This rearrangement joins TRBV28 to TRBJ1-1; possible D gene TRBD1, 5 bases. This CDR3 is built from 15 residues. CDR1 is MDHEN and CDR2 is SYDVKM in the germline V gene.

In its sample, this clone was seen once. J is TRBJ1-5 and V is TRBV9, with a tentative D call TRBD1 (6 bases). V shed 1 base and J shed 9 bases, with 17 bases lying between them. The CDR3 has 15 residues. The germline V gene has CDR1 SGDLS and CDR2 YYNGEE. CDR3 nucleotide sequence: TGTGCCAGCAGCGTATCCACAGACCCCAGGGGGCCCCAGCATTTT. It encodes CASSVSTDPRGPQHF.

The V gene is TRBV19, the J gene TRBJ2-2; 8 positions agree with TRBD1. CDR1 LNHDA and CDR2 SQIVND come from the germline V gene (reference sequence). The V segment lost 3 bases and the J segment 6 bases; nucleotides outside the gene matches: 9. The CDR3 is 16 amino acids. DNA for the CDR3: TGTGCCAGTAGTATCCCCACAGGGGGTCATGCCGGGGAGCTGTTTTTT. Protein: CASSIPTGGHAGELFF.

The J gene is TRBJ2-1, the V gene TRBV19, with 12 nucleotides matching TRBD1. This CDR3 spans 15 amino acids. V lost 5 bases to trimming and J lost 8 bases; unmatched junction nucleotides: 7. The germline gives CDR1 LNHDA, CDR2 SQIVND (reference sequence). The DNA for the CDR3 is TGTGCCAGTAGTCTACCGGGACAGGGGGCGGATGAGCAGTTCTTC. As protein: CASSLPGQGADEQFF.

This clone has only a few counts. The chain has TRBV29-1 and TRBJ2-3, with a possible D match to TRBD2 (6 bases). The CDR3 has 13 amino acids. Germline V gene lookup returns CDR1 SQVTM and CDR2 ANQGSEA. In DNA form, the CDR3 reads TGCAATGATAGCGGCTCTTCGGTGGATACGCAGTATTTT. Its protein is CNDSGSSVDTQYF.